The clone carrying this T cell receptor (beta chain) occurred a few times. CDR1 is SGHRS, CDR2 YFSETQ, per germline. V dropped 0 bases and J dropped 10; count of bases not matched to a gene: 6. The CDR3 is 15 amino acids. This specimen comes from a study of CD8 T cells in ankylosing spondylitis. Scientists made TCR beta libraries using quantitative 5'-RACE with molecular barcodes. MiXCR, applied by TCRdb to the 5' RACE reads, yields one record per CDR3 protein. The sample carries roughly 250,000 distinct CDR3 sequences, about 9.1% recorded once. V and J are TRBV5-1 and TRBJ1-6; TRBD1 agrees at 8 bases. This clonotype was sampled from a male donor with ankylosing spondylitis or in good health (not recorded which). Material for sequencing was blood, either unsorted or a sorted T cell fraction (not recorded which). The CDR3 region has the DNA TGCGCCAGCAGCTTGGCAGGGGGCGAAAGATCACCCCTCCACTTT. Translating gives CASSLAGGERSPLHF.